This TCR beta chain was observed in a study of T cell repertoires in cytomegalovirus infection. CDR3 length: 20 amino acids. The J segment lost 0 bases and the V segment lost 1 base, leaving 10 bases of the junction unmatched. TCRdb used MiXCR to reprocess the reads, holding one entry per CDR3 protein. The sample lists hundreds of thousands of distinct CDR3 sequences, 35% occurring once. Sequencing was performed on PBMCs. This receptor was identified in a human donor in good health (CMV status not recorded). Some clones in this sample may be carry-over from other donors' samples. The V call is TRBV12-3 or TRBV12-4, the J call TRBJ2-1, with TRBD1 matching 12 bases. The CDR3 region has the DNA TGTGCCAGCAGTTTAGAAGGGACAGGGGGCGCGGGAAGCTCCTACAATGAGCAGTTCTTC. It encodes CASSLEGTGGAGSSYNEQFF.